This TCR beta chain was found in a study of OX40 agonist ivuxolimab in advanced cancers. For the wider study: The costimulatory receptor OX40 (CD134) was targeted by ivuxolimab, a fully human IgG2 agonistic monoclonal antibody. The paper describes the monotherapy dose-escalation part (N = 52 patients) of the phase I trial of ivuxolimab. The purpose of peripheral TCRbeta sequencing was to test whether ivuxolimab changed TCR sequence diversity and led to clonal T-cell expansion. A male proportion of 70% to 90% and a mean age of around 60 years, ranging from roughly 23 to 80, were recorded for the dose-escalation cohort. Three dose-escalation patients achieved partial responses, one with hepatocellular carcinoma and two with cutaneous melanoma. Among the approximately 54 dose-escalation patients, about 20 had hepatocellular carcinoma, 15 melanoma, 9 renal cell carcinoma and 9 head and neck cancer. Intravenous ivuxolimab was administered to patients every 2 weeks at six dose levels: 0.01, 0.1, 0.3, 1.5, 3 and 10 mg/kg. Patients were allowed to have had prior anti-PD-1, anti-PD-L1 or anti-CTLA-4 therapy, and approximately 37% of the dose-escalation patients had been treated with checkpoint inhibitors. Study-level results and caveats: At doses of 0.1 to 3.0 mg/kg, clonal expansion of both CD4+ and CD8+ blood T cells was observed from baseline to week 6. Low levels of normalized T-cell clonal expansion were also seen in some nonresponding patients. The antigen specificity of the peripheral T cells that underwent clonal expansion was not determined. In partial responders in the 0.1-3.0 mg/kg groups, normalized peripheral clonal expansion was found to be among the lowest, especially among CD8+ T cells. After ivuxolimab, more expanded clones were found on average in CD8+ T cells than in CD4+ T cells.

The trial excluded patients who had a history of autoimmune disease or were on systemic immunosuppression. Peripheral blood for TCR sequencing was drawn from every dose cohort at baseline, at cycle 4 day 1 and at cycle 7 day 1. The samples were taken from a phase I, first-in-human, multicenter, open-label dose-escalation trial of ivuxolimab. Adults with locally advanced or metastatic head and neck squamous cell, hepatocellular, melanoma or renal cell carcinoma were enrolled in the trial. Before TCR sequencing, CD4+ T cells and CD8+ T cells were sorted from peripheral blood as separate populations. For sequencing of the TCRbeta CDR3 region, genomic DNA was extracted from the sorted cells. The immunoSEQ Assay was used for sequencing of TCRbeta CDR3 regions. The table was pulled from immuneACCESS by TCRdb, which kept in-frame rearrangements only. Such tables lose some clones; where checked, under half of the loss comes from unresolved V genes, and the rest has no known cause. This sample lists around 53,000 clones; 84% were detected once. The ten most abundant clones make up 0.6% to 0.8% of the sample.

CDR1 LGHNT and CDR2 FRNRAP are derived from the germline V gene. The V end gives up 2 bases and the J end 0 bases, leaving 7 bases in the junction not matched to a gene. The CDR3 holds 18 amino acids from the cysteine to the phenylalanine. Only the CDR3 part of the read is kept: 54 bases, read in frame from the first base. Notes on this clone: Its antigen has not been determined. The sample holds no much larger clone one base away, and base qualities are not on file.

This receptor chain uses TRBV12-5 and TRBJ2-1, with 10 bases aligning to TRBD2. Here the sequenced sample was CD4+ or CD8+ T cells sorted from blood, taken in a trial of the OX40 agonist ivuxolimab. The sequence was obtained from an adult with an advanced solid tumor such as melanoma, head and neck, liver or kidney cancer. The DNA sequence reads TGTGCTAGTGGTTTGCCTAGCGGGGGCTTGAGCTCCTACAATGAGCAGTTCTTC. The encoded protein is CASGLPSGGLSSYNEQFF.